The 5 T cell receptor beta chains given below trace back to one sample, sequenced in a study of CD8+ T cells in alopecia areata. The treatment is: oral pan-JAK inhibitor, 5-10 mg twice daily. Extracted RNA was reverse transcribed into cDNA, the sequencing template. Profiled with immunoSEQ multiplex PCR; TCRdb holds only in-frame clones, not every one. This sample carries about 140,000 clones, around 86% of them seen once, and the ten largest clones take approximately 13%. Material: CD8+ T cells sorted from blood, obtained at week 4, from a patient treated with tofacitinib. The receptor set was obtained from a human donor with alopecia areata.

This chain uses TRBV6-1 with TRBJ2-1; tentative D call: TRBD2 (5 bases). The CDR3 has 15 amino acids. V shed 2 bases and J shed 5 bases, with 13 bases lying between them. Germline lookup yields CDR1 MNHNS and CDR2 SASEGT. The CDR3 sequence is CASSEIGSSNNEQFF. DNA of the CDR3: TGTGCCAGCAGTGAAATAGGGAGTTCTAACAATGAGCAGTTCTTC.

This chain links TRBV6-5 with TRBJ1-3; the D is unclear. The CDR3 consists of 14 residues. Germline V gene data show CDR1 as MNHEY and CDR2 as SVGAGI. V lost 8 bases, J lost 2 bases, and 13 bases lay in between. CDR3 sequence (DNA): TGTGCCAGCGGATGGCTTGGAGCTGGAAACACCATATATTTT. It specifies CASGWLGAGNTIYF.

This clone has a single count. The rearrangement links TRBV5-6 to TRBJ2-7, with 9 bases aligning to TRBD1. Trimming at V came to 4 bases and at J to 3 bases, leaving 8 bases not matched to a gene. The CDR3 length is 15 residues. The germline CDR1 and CDR2 sequences are SGHDT and YYEEEE. The chain's CDR3 is CASSNRDRAYYEQYF. CDR3 sequence (DNA): TGTGCCAGCAGCAACCGGGACAGGGCTTACTACGAGCAGTACTTC.

This chain joins TRBV5-1 and TRBJ2-1; TRBD2 agrees at 7 bases. This CDR3 is 15 amino acids long. Trimming took 2 bases from V and 8 from J; bases not matched to a gene: 10. CDR1 is SGHRS and CDR2 is YFSETQ in the germline V gene. This CDR3 reads CASSFLGGSGDEQFF. The CDR3 region has the DNA TGCGCCAGCAGCTTCCTCGGGGGGAGTGGCGATGAGCAGTTCTTC.

The chain uses TRBV9 and TRBJ2-7; 7 bases map to TRBD1. V gave up 10 bases and J gave up 5 bases; unmatched junction bases: 9. CDR3 length: 12 residues. Looked up from germline, CDR1 is SGDLS and CDR2 is YYNGEE. CDR3 sequence: CAGRQGKNEQYF. CDR3 nucleotides: TGTGCCGGCCGACAGGGAAAGAACGAGCAGTACTTC.